This is a list of T cell receptor beta chains from one sample in a study of cytomegalovirus exposure and HLA in healthy donors. Sequencing used immunoSEQ multiplex PCR; TCRdb keeps in-frame clones, though not all of them. The data contain more than 80,000 clones, 75% of them singletons. Material for sequencing was PBMCs. These receptor sequences come from a male donor in good health and CMV-seropositive. Each CDR3 is given with its conserved first and last residue. Fields, in order: clone size, J gene, D gene, V gene, CDR3 protein, CDR3 DNA. D genes are given only for firm matches. Expanded clones get a size class; other rows say once, few or many, or leave the size out.

. TRBJ2-3 TRBD1 TRBV4-3 CASSHRQGVSDTQYF TGCGCCAGCAGCCATAGACAGGGGGTCTCAGATACGCAGTATTTT
. TRBJ2-7 TRBD2 TRBV28 CASWGAGAAYEQYF TGTGCCAGCTGGGGAGCGGGGGCCGCGTACGAGCAGTACTTC
. TRBJ1-1 . TRBV5-1 CASSSGTEGTEAFF TGCGCCAGCAGCTCTGGGACGGAGGGGACTGAAGCTTTCTTT
. TRBJ2-7 TRBD2 TRBV28 CASRRAGTSSYEQYF TGTGCCAGCAGAAGAGCGGGGACTAGCTCCTACGAGCAGTACTTC
. TRBJ2-1 TRBD2 TRBV6-6 CASSSASGDNEQFF TGTGCCAGCTCTTCGGCTAGCGGGGACAATGAGCAGTTCTTC
. TRBJ2-7 TRBD2 TRBV27 CASSSPRSGRVHEQYF TGTGCCAGCAGTTCTCCGCGAAGCGGGAGAGTCCACGAGCAGTACTTC
. TRBJ2-3 TRBD1 TRBV5-1 CASSLAGTGGPDTQYF TGCGCCAGCAGCTTGGCCGGTACAGGGGGTCCGGATACGCAGTATTTT
. TRBJ1-5 . TRBV30 CAWSRGSNQPQHF TGTGCCTGGAGTAGGGGTAGCAATCAGCCCCAGCATTTT
. TRBJ2-5 TRBD1 TRBV4-1 CASSLPGGQETQYF TGCGCCAGCAGCCTACCAGGGGGCCAAGAGACCCAGTACTTC
few TRBJ2-7 . TRBV29-1 CSAGQYSSYEQYF TGCAGCGCTGGACAGTATTCGTCCTACGAGCAGTACTTC
. TRBJ1-4 . TRBV27 CASSLGRTDPNEKLFF TGTGCCAGCAGTTTGGGTCGGACAGATCCTAATGAAAAACTGTTTTTT
once TRBJ2-7 . TRBV19 CASSMGGAGYEQYF TGTGCCAGTAGTATGGGGGGGGCCGGTTACGAGCAGTACTTC
. TRBJ1-1 . TRBV30 CAWSGATGSGRAFF TGTGCCTGGAGTGGGGCGACAGGTTCCGGTAGAGCTTTCTTT
. TRBJ2-1 TRBD2 TRBV7-9 CASSLLLAAGNEQFF TGTGCCAGCAGCTTACTACTAGCGGCGGGGAATGAGCAGTTCTTC
. TRBJ2-2 TRBD1 TRBV6-1 CASSRDSNTGELFF TGTGCCAGCAGCCGGGACAGTAACACCGGGGAGCTGTTTTTT